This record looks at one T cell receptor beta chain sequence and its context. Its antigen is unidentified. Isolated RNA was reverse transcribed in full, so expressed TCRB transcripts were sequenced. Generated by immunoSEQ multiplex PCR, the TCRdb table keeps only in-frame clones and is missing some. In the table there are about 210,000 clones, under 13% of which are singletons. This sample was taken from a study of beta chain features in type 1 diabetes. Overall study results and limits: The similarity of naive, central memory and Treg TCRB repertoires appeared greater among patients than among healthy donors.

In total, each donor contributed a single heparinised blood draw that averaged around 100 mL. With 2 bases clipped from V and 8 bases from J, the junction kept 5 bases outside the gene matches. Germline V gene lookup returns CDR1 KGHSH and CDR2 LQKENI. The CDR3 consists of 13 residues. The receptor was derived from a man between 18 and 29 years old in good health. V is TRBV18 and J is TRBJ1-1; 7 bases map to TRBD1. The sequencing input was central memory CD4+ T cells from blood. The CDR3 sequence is CASSPKSGQEAFF. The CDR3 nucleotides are TGTGCCAGCTCACCAAAATCGGGACAGGAAGCTTTCTTT.